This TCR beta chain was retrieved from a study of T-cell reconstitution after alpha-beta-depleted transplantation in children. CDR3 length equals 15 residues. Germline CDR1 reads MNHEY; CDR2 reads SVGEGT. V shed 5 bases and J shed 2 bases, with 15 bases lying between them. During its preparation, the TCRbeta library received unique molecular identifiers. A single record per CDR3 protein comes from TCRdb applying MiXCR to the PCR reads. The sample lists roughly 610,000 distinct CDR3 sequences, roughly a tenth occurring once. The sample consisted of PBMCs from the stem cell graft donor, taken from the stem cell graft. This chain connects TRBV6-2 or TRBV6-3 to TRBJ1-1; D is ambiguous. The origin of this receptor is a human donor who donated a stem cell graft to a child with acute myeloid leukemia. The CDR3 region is CASSPYTGSNTEAFF. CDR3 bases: TGTGCCAGCAGTCCGTACACGGGCTCCAACACTGAAGCTTTCTTT.